This T cell receptor (beta chain) was retrieved from a study of OX40 agonist ivuxolimab in advanced cancers. Study outcomes and limitations: Nonresponders included some who also had low normalized T-cell clonal expansion.

This CDR3 is 15 amino acids long. V was pared by 0 bases and J by 3 bases, with 6 bases of the junction left unmatched. Germline V gene lookup returns CDR1 SGHDT and CDR2 YYEEEE. Samples of blood were obtained at baseline, on cycle 4 day 1, and on cycle 7 day 1. Notes on this clone: Its antigen is as yet unknown.

The repertoire was sequenced with immunoSEQ multiplex PCR; TCRdb's copy has only in-frame clones and lacks some. Seen here are about 62,000 clones, 70% to 90% observed once, and the top ten hold 4% to 5.5%. Sequencing was performed on CD4+ or CD8+ T cells sorted from blood, taken in a trial of the OX40 agonist ivuxolimab. This receptor was obtained from an adult with an advanced solid tumor such as melanoma, head and neck, liver or kidney cancer. J is TRBJ2-7 and V is TRBV5-6; TRBD1 agrees at 7 bases. This CDR3 reads CASSLVGQLDYEQYF. The CDR3 nucleotides read TGTGCCAGCAGCTTGGTGGGACAGTTGGACTACGAGCAGTACTTC. Combining the CDR3 with reference TRBV5-6 and TRBJ2-7 gives the whole variable domain DAGVTQSPTHLIKTRGQQVTLRCSPKSGHDTVSWYQQALGQGPQFIFQYYEEEERQRGNFPDRFSGHQFPNYSSELNVNALLLGDSALYLCASSLVGQLDYEQYFGPGTRLTVT.